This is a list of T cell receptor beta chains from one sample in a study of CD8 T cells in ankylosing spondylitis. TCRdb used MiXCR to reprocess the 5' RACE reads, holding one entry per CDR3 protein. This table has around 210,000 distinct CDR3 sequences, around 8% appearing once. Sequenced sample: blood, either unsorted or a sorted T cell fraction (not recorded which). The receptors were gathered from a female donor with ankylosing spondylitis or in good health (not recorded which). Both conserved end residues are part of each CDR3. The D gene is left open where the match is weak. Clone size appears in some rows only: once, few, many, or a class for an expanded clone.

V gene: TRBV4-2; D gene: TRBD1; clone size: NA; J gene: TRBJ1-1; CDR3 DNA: TGTGCCAGCGGCCCGGGGGTGTTCGGGACAGAGAACACTGAAGCTTTCTTT; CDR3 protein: CASGPGVFGTENTEAFF
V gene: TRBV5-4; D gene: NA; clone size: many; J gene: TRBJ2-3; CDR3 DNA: TGTGCCAGCAGCTCTGACCGCTCTAGAGATACGCAGTATTTT; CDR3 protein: CASSSDRSRDTQYF
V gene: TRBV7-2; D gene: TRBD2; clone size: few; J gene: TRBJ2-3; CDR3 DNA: TGTGCCAGCATCCCCCGGGGCCTAGCGGGGACAGATACGCAGTATTTT; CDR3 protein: CASIPRGLAGTDTQYF
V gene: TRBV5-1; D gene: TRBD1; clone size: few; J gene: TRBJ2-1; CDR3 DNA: TGCGCCAGCACCCCGGGACAGGCCATTAGGCCGGCCCCCAAGACGCAGTTCTTC; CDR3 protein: CASTPGQAIRPAPKTQFF
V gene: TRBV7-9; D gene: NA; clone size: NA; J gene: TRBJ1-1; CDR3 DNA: TGTGCCAGCAACCCCAGGGAGATGAACACTGCAGCTTTCTTT; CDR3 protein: CASNPREMNTAAFF
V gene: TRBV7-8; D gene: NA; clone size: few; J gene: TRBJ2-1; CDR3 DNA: TGTGCCAGCAGCTTAAGGGACACCCTCCCAGGGAATGAGCAGTTCTTC; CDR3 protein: CASSLRDTLPGNEQFF
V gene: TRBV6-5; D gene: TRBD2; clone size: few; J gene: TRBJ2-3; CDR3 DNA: TGTGCCAGCAGTTACTCGGCGACTAGCGGGAGTCGGGCAGATACGCAGTATTTT; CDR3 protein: CASSYSATSGSRADTQYF
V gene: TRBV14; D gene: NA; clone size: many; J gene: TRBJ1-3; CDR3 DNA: TGTGCCAGCAGCCAGAGGACCCCGGGGGAGTTCTTCTCTGGAAACACCATATATTTT; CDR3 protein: CASSQRTPGEFFSGNTIYF
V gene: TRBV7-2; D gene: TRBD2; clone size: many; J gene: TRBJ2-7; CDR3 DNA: TGTGCCAGCAGCTTAAGCGGGGTCTCCTACGAGCAGTACTTC; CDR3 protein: CASSLSGVSYEQYF
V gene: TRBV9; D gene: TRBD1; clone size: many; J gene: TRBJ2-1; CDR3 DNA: TGTGCCAGCAGCCCCGGGACAGCCAACAATGAGCAGTTCTTC; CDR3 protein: CASSPGTANNEQFF
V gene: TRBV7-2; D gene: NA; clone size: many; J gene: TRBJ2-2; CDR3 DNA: TGTGCCAGCAGCTTAGGGCGGCGGTGGCGGGACGCCGGGGAGCTGTTTTTT; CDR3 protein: CASSLGRRWRDAGELFF
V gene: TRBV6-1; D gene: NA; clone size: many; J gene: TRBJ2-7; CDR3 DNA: TGTGCCAGCAGTAAGGCCAGGTCCCCCTACGAGCAGTACTTC; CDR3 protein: CASSKARSPYEQYF
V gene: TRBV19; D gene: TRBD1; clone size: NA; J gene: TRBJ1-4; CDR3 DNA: TGTGCCAGTACCACAGGGGTAGCTAATGAAAAACTGTTTTTT; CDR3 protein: CASTTGVANEKLFF
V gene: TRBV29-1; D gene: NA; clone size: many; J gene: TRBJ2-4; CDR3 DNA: TGCAGCGTTTATGGTCCCTTCAACATTCAGTACTTC; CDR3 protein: CSVYGPFNIQYF